The 27 T cell receptor beta chains presented below share a single source sample, sequenced in a study of hypomethylating agent response in myelodysplastic syndrome. The data were produced by immunoSEQ multiplex PCR, yet TCRdb's version contains in-frame clones alone and is incomplete. This table holds some 5,000 clones, 75% to 90% found once. The sequenced sample was bone marrow, obtained before or after starting hypomethylating agent treatment for myelodysplastic syndrome (not recorded which). The receptors stem from a human donor with myelodysplastic syndrome.

The V call is TRBV29-1, the J call TRBJ1-2; D possibly corresponds to TRBD1 (5 bases). The CDR3 runs 12 residues. CDR1 is SQVTM, CDR2 ANQGSEA, per germline. The V and J ends lost 8 bases and 8 bases respectively, with 18 bases between them. CDR3 in amino acids: CSLSDGAMGYTF. The CDR3 DNA reads as TGCAGCCTCTCCGATGGGGCTATGGGCTACACCTTC.

The CDR3 loop reads CSVDQGMTGNTIYF. Here the CDR3 DNA reads TGCAGCGTTGATCAGGGTATGACTGGAAACACCATATATTTT. V is TRBV29-1 and J is TRBJ1-3; the D gene is possibly TRBD1 (5 bases). Trimming pared 3 bases from V and 2 bases from J, leaving 11 bases between. From germline, CDR1 is SQVTM and CDR2 ANQGSEA. The CDR3 length is 14 residues.

V usage is TRBV15 and J usage is TRBJ2-5, with D perhaps matching TRBD1 or TRBD2 (7 bases each). The J call may not be correct, given that the DNA end is closer to TRBJ2-7. The CDR3 loop spans 15 amino acids. Germline V gives CDR1 LNHNV, CDR2 YYDKDF (reference sequence). The CDR3 reads CATSSGGGYPYEQYF. The CDR3 DNA sequence: TGTGCCACCAGCTCAGGGGGGGGCTACCCCTACGAGCAGTACTTC.

The V gene is TRBV2, the J gene TRBJ2-7, with D tentatively TRBD2 (5 bases). The CDR3 length is 14 residues. V was shortened by 7 bases and J by 0 bases, with 13 bases between the two germline ends. The germline V gene encodes CDR1 SNHLY and CDR2 FYNNEI. The CDR3 region has the DNA TGTGCCAGCACGGCGGGCCACCGCTCCTACGAGCAGTACTTC. Translating gives CASTAGHRSYEQYF. The variable domain in full, with the rest retrieved from reference TRBV2 and TRBJ2-7, is EPEVTQTPSHQVTQMGQEVILRCVPISNHLYFYWYRQILGQKVEFLVSFYNNEISEKSEIFDDQFSVERPDGSNFTLKIRSTKLEDSAMYFCASTAGHRSYEQYFGPGTRLTVT.

This clone was detected a few times. The genes are TRBV6-5 and TRBJ1-2, with D tentatively TRBD1 (6 bases). Trimming removed 8 bases from V and 10 bases from J, with 17 bases in between. The CDR3 is 12 residues long. The V gene's germline CDR1 is MNHEY and CDR2 SVGAGI. The DNA for the CDR3 is TGTGCCAGCGCCCCTGTCGGGGGGCACTACACCTTC. It specifies CASAPVGGHYTF.

The chain joins TRBV4-1 to TRBJ1-2; tentative D call: TRBD1 (5 bases). The CDR3 loop spans 14 amino acids. V was clipped by 2 bases and J by 8 bases, with 15 bases between them. Germline V gene sequence: CDR1 MGHRA, CDR2 YSYEKL. DNA for the CDR3: TGCGCCAGCAGCCAACCGGGACGACGGGACGGCTACACCTTC. It is translated as CASSQPGRRDGYTF.

The rearrangement uses TRBV11-2 and TRBJ2-5; the match to TRBD2 covers 13 bases. The CDR3 runs 18 residues. The germline V gene encodes CDR1 SGHAT and CDR2 FQNNGV. V was clipped by 5 bases and J by 0 bases; unmatched bases: 9. The CDR3 loop is CASSQSGLAGANQETQYF. The CDR3 nucleotides are TGTGCCAGCAGCCAGAGCGGACTAGCGGGGGCGAACCAAGAGACCCAGTACTTC.

This clone was recorded a few times. The chain uses TRBV25-1 and TRBJ1-6, with D unresolved. The germline V and J ends were trimmed by 1 base and 9 bases, with 10 bases remaining between them. This CDR3 is 14 amino acids long. Looked up from germline, CDR1 is MGHDK and CDR2 is SYGVNS. The CDR3 loop is CASSEFKEISPLHF. The DNA of the CDR3 is TGTGCCAGCAGTGAATTCAAGGAGATTTCACCCCTCCACTTT.

The chain links TRBV5-4 to TRBJ1-6; TRBD1 aligns across 8 bases. Germline CDR1 SGHNT, CDR2 YYREEE (reference sequence). The trim removed 1 base at V and 9 bases at J, leaving 9 bases unmatched. This CDR3 contains 16 residues. CDR3 in DNA: TGTGCCAGCAGCTTGTCCCCCCCAGGGGGCGTTTCACCCCTCCACTTT. Translating it yields CASSLSPPGGVSPLHF.

The chain couples TRBV7-8 to TRBJ2-3, with D perhaps being TRBD1 or TRBD2 (5 bases each). The CDR3 has 16 amino acids. The V gene lost 3 bases and the J gene lost 2 bases, with 15 bases spanning the gap. CDR1 and CDR2 from the germline V gene are SGHVS and FQNEAQ. The CDR3 loop reads CASSLTTGRNTDTQYF. In DNA, the CDR3 is TGTGCCAGCAGCTTGACCACGGGGCGAAACACAGATACGCAGTATTTT.

V gene TRBV6-1 combines with J gene TRBJ1-6; D perhaps matches TRBD1 (6 bases). Per the germline V gene, CDR1 is MNHNS and CDR2 is SASEGT. This CDR3 region has 14 residues. The V end lost 6 bases, the J end lost 3 bases, and 9 bases lay between the germline ends. The CDR3 sequence is CASSPQGYNSPLHF. The CDR3 DNA reads as TGTGCCAGCAGCCCACAGGGCTATAATTCACCCCTCCACTTT.

CDR3 amino acids: CASTRGSEGTDTQYF. CDR3 sequence (DNA): TGTGCCAGCACCAGAGGGTCCGAGGGCACAGATACGCAGTATTTT. The rearrangement links TRBV6-1 to TRBJ2-3, with a weak D call TRBD2 (5 bases). There are 15 residues in the CDR3. Looked up from germline, CDR1 is MNHNS and CDR2 is SASEGT. V lost 7 bases to trimming and J lost 1 base, with 15 bases between them.

The chain couples TRBV7-9 to TRBJ2-3, with D possibly TRBD2 on 7 matching bases. The germline V gene has CDR1 SEHNR and CDR2 FQNEAQ (reference sequence). The CDR3 length is 16 residues. The V end lost 0 bases, the J end lost 2 bases, and 12 bases lay between the germline ends. CDR3 bases: TGTGCCAGCAGCTTAGCCTCGGGGGGACACACAGATACGCAGTATTTT. Residues: CASSLASGGHTDTQYF.

The rearrangement links TRBV5-6 to TRBJ2-1; 9 bases map to TRBD1. Germline-derived CDR1 and CDR2 are SGHDT and YYEEEE. The CDR3 loop spans 13 amino acids. Unmatched junction bases numbered 8, after V lost 4 bases and J lost 12 bases. For the CDR3, the DNA is TGTGCCAGCAGCGCGGGACAGGGATTCAGGCAGTTCTTC. This encodes CASSAGQGFRQFF.

The rearrangement links TRBV9 to TRBJ2-2; 7 positions agree with TRBD1. This CDR3 contains 15 residues. CDR1 and CDR2 from the germline V gene are SGDLS and YYNGEE. V was clipped by 3 bases and J by 1 base; unmatched bases: 3. This CDR3 reads CASSAQGWNTGELFF. CDR3 sequence (DNA): TGTGCCAGCAGCGCACAGGGGTGGAACACCGGGGAGCTGTTTTTT. Drawing the rest from reference TRBV9 and TRBJ2-2, the complete variable domain is DSGVTQTPKHLITATGQRVTLRCSPRSGDLSVYWYQQSLDQGLQFLIQYYNGEERAKGNILERFSAQQFPDLHSELNLSSLELGDSALYFCASSAQGWNTGELFFGEGSRLTVL.

With respect to this clone: Germline and junction disagree at one end, which may indicate a read error. The chain recombines TRBV6-1 with TRBJ2-7; tentative D call: TRBD2 (6 bases). The length of the CDR3 is 16 residues. The germline V gene encodes CDR1 MNHNS and CDR2 SASEGT. CDR3 bases: TGTGCCATCAGTGAGTCGAGAGGTCCGGGGGCCTACGAGCAGTACTTC. Translating it yields CAISESRGPGAYEQYF.

The V gene is TRBV5-6, the J gene TRBJ1-2; D is uncertain. The CDR3 runs 14 residues. The V and J ends lost 0 bases and 0 bases respectively, with 6 bases between them. Germline loops: CDR1 SGHDT, CDR2 YYEEEE. The CDR3 is CASSLGRTNYGYTF. The CDR3 DNA follows: TGTGCCAGCAGCTTGGGACGGACTAACTATGGCTACACCTTC.

The genes are TRBV10-2 and TRBJ2-3, with a weak D call TRBD2 (5 bases). The CDR3 runs 14 residues. Germline CDR1 and CDR2: WSHSY and SAAADI. The V end lost 2 bases, the J end lost 4 bases, and 10 bases lay between the germline ends. The chain's CDR3 is CASSENQAADTQYF. The DNA for the CDR3 is TGCGCCAGCAGTGAGAATCAAGCGGCAGATACGCAGTATTTT.

The genes are TRBV5-4 and TRBJ1-6; unclear D gene. Trimming took 0 bases from V and 0 from J, leaving 10 bases between them. The CDR3 covers 17 residues. Per germline, CDR1 SGHNT and CDR2 YYREEE (reference sequence). CDR3 residues: CASSLGVKSSYNSPLHF. CDR3 nucleotide sequence: TGTGCCAGCAGCTTGGGGGTGAAGAGCTCCTATAATTCACCCCTCCACTTT. Filled out from reference TRBV5-4 and TRBJ1-6, the complete variable domain reads ETGVTQSPTHLIKTRGQQVTLRCSSQSGHNTVSWYQQALGQGPQFIFQYYREEENGRGNFPPRFSGLQFPNYSSELNVNALELDDSALYLCASSLGVKSSYNSPLHFGNGTRLTVT.

This clone came up a few times. The genes are TRBV19 and TRBJ1-2; 7 nucleotides agree with TRBD1. Germline CDR1 is LNHDA and CDR2 is SQIVND (reference sequence). The V and J ends lost 5 bases and 6 bases, in that order; junction bases with no gene match: 3. The CDR3 has 12 amino acids. The CDR3 DNA reads as TGTGCCAGTAGTCAAGGGGGCAATGGCTACACCTTC. Translated, it gives CASSQGGNGYTF.

This chain uses TRBV5-1 with TRBJ2-7, with 7 bases identical to TRBD1. This CDR3 spans 14 amino acids. V gave up 4 bases and J gave up 4 bases; unmatched junction bases: 8. Germline CDR1 is SGHRS and CDR2 is YFSETQ. The CDR3 nucleotides read TGCGCCAGCAGCCGGACAGGAGAAATTTACGAGCAGTACTTC. Translating gives CASSRTGEIYEQYF. The full variable domain, rest sourced from reference TRBV5-1 and TRBJ2-7, is KAGVTQTPRYLIKTRGQQVTLSCSPISGHRSVSWYQQTPGQGLQFLFEYFSETQRNKGNFPGRFSGRQFSNSRSEMNVSTLELGDSALYLCASSRTGEIYEQYFGPGTRLTVT.

The chain joins TRBV30 to TRBJ1-6; the D gene is possibly TRBD1 (6 bases). Looked up from germline, CDR1 is GTSNPN and CDR2 is SVGIG (reference sequence). The CDR3 is 16 residues long. V dropped 2 bases and J dropped 6 bases, with 17 bases sitting between them. This chain's CDR3 is CAWSPGQTIINSPLHF. The CDR3, as DNA: TGTGCCTGGAGTCCAGGACAGACAATCATTAATTCACCCCTCCACTTT. Drawing the rest from reference TRBV30 and TRBJ1-6, the complete variable domain is SQTIHQWPATLVQPVGSPLSLECTVEGTSNPNLYWYRQAAGRGLQLLFYSVGIGQISSEVPQNLSASRPQDRQFILSSKKLLLSDSGFYLCAWSPGQTIINSPLHFGNGTRLTVT.

This clone was observed once. This sequence joins TRBV19 and TRBJ2-1, with D perhaps TRBD1 or TRBD2 (5 bases each). Trimming stripped 2 bases from V and 7 bases from J, with 12 bases between. Per the germline V gene, CDR1 is LNHDA and CDR2 is SQIVND (reference sequence). The CDR3 sequence is 14 residues long. CDR3 nucleotides: TGTGCCAGTAGTATATTAGAAGGGGAGAATGAGCAGTTCTTC. It codes for CASSILEGENEQFF. Combining the CDR3 with reference TRBV19 and TRBJ2-1 gives the whole variable domain DGGITQSPKYLFRKEGQNVTLSCEQNLNHDAMYWYRQDPGQGLRLIYYSQIVNDFQKGDIAEGYSVSREKKESFPLTVTSAQKNPTAFYLCASSILEGENEQFFGPGTRLTVL.

V usage is TRBV28 and J usage is TRBJ1-2; 8 positions match TRBD1. The V gene's germline CDR1 is MDHEN and CDR2 SYDVKM. The CDR3 runs to 15 residues. J gave up 5 bases and V 3 bases, and 8 bases lay outside the gene matches. The CDR3 region has the DNA TGTGCCAGCAGTTTTAAGGACAGGGCCTTTTATGGCTACACCTTC. Translating gives CASSFKDRAFYGYTF.

This clone turned up a few times. Additional DNA sequences in this sample encode the identical CDR3. This CDR3 reads CASSGGANTEAFF. DNA of the CDR3: TGTGCCAGCAGTGGGGGGGCGAACACTGAAGCTTTCTTT. This chain uses TRBV25-1 with TRBJ1-1, with D perhaps matching TRBD1 (6 bases). The CDR3 spans 13 residues. Trimming took 4 bases from V and 1 from J, leaving 7 bases between them. Germline-derived CDR1 and CDR2 are MGHDK and SYGVNS. Variable domain in full (rest from reference TRBV25-1 and TRBJ1-1): EADIYQTPRYLVIGTGKKITLECSQTMGHDKMYWYQQDPGMELHLIHYSYGVNSTEKGDLSSESTVSRIRTEHFPLTLESARPSHTSQYLCASSGGANTEAFFGQGTRLTVV.

The chain recombines TRBV2 with TRBJ2-7, with 7 bases lining up with TRBD1. This CDR3 is built from 15 residues. With V trimmed by 3 bases and J by 1 base, 6 bases remained unmatched. Germline V lookup: CDR1 SNHLY, CDR2 FYNNEI. DNA for the CDR3: TGTGCCAGCAGTGATGGGGGACAGCGGTCCTACGAGCAGTACTTC. Its translation: CASSDGGQRSYEQYF.

This chain joins TRBV28 and TRBJ2-7; the match to TRBD1 covers 7 bases. V lost 2 bases, J lost 2 bases, and 0 bases stayed unmatched. Germline-derived CDR1 and CDR2 are MDHEN and SYDVKM. The CDR3 is 13 amino acids. The CDR3 sequence: CASSLQGAYEQYF. Written as DNA, the CDR3 is TGTGCCAGCAGTTTACAGGGGGCCTACGAGCAGTACTTC. Filled out from reference TRBV28 and TRBJ2-7, the complete variable domain reads DVKVTQSSRYLVKRTGEKVFLECVQDMDHENMFWYRQDPGLGLRLIYFSYDVKMKEKGDIPEGYSVSREKKERFSLILESASTNQTSMYLCASSLQGAYEQYFGPGTRLTVT.